This T cell receptor beta chain was captured by sequencing in a study of T cell changes during pregnancy in multiple sclerosis. This CDR3 is 16 amino acids long. CDR1 MDHEN and CDR2 SYDVKM come from the germline V gene. V trimming: 5 bases; J trimming: 2 bases; junction bases outside the gene matches: 7. TCRdb's copy holds only in-frame clones and misses some; the assay was immunoSEQ multiplex PCR. Of 95,000 to 150,000 clones listed, 93% are singletons. This specimen was peripheral blood, taken before pregnancy. This sequence originates from a female donor with multiple sclerosis, enrolled in a pregnancy study. This chain uses TRBV28 with TRBJ2-3; 10 bases align to TRBD2. CDR3 region: CASSLLTSGYTDTQYF. The CDR3 DNA is TGTGCCAGCAGTCTTTTGACTAGCGGGTACACAGATACGCAGTATTTT.